This T cell receptor beta chain was captured in a study of long-term antiretroviral therapy in people with HIV. Every specimen provided roughly 1-10 million cryopreserved PBMC before DNA extraction took place. V was cut by 6 bases and J by 7 bases, with 13 bases left in between. This CDR3 is built from 11 residues. Per the germline V gene, CDR1 is GTSNPN and CDR2 is SVGIG (reference sequence). Study-wide points: In samples taken after ART, diversity increased but remained below transplant donor control levels.

For this clone: Antigen specificity is unknown.

With survey level as its setting, the immunoSEQ assay was v3.0. Profiling relied on immunoSEQ multiplex PCR, and the TCRdb table lists in-frame clones only, not all of them. The sample yields tens of thousands of clones, roughly 80% seen once. The chain recombines TRBV30 with TRBJ2-7; weak D call: TRBD2 (6 bases). The receptor comes from a man younger than 30 with HIV. This specimen was unsorted PBMCs, taken 0.3 years after starting antiretroviral therapy. The CDR3 loop is CACLTGREQYF. DNA of the CDR3: TGTGCCTGCCTGACGGGGAGGGAGCAGTACTTC.